This T cell receptor beta chain emerged from a study of CD8+ T cells in alopecia areata. This CDR3 comprises 15 residues. CDR1 and CDR2 (germline): MGHRA, YSYEKL. V was pared by 4 bases and J by 4 bases, with 14 bases between. Noted treatment: oral pan-JAK inhibitor, 5-10 mg twice daily. RNA extraction and reverse transcription yielded cDNA as sequencing template. Libraries were prepared by immunoSEQ multiplex PCR; TCRdb keeps only in-frame clonotypes and omits some of them. The data show roughly 120,000 clones, approximately 59% seen once. The chain couples TRBV4-1 to TRBJ1-5, with a weak D call TRBD1 (6 bases). The sequencing here drew on CD8+ T cells sorted from blood, taken at week 4, from a patient treated with tofacitinib. The TCR originated in a human donor with alopecia areata. Written as DNA, the CDR3 is TGCGCCAGCAGCCCACAGGGTAATAGTAATCAGCCCCAGCATTTT. This sequence encodes CASSPQGNSNQPQHF.